These 17 T cell receptor beta chains were sequenced from one sample in a study of blood T cells in healthy people across ages. Sample-barcoded 5' priming and a J-beta primer mix drove a second PCR of roughly 6 to 12 cycles. Using its own MiXCR run on the 5' RACE reads, TCRdb lists one record per CDR3 protein. The data contain about 1 million distinct CDR3 sequences, approximately 25% of them singletons. These data are also associated with another study on T cells of mothers and their children.

Sample: blood. Receptor source: a girl aged 2 to 10 in good health.

This clonotype was seen more than once but under ten times. The chain is built from TRBV29-1 and TRBJ2-1, with D uncertain. The CDR3 is made up of 14 amino acids. V lost 6 bases and J 0 bases, leaving 12 bases between the germline ends. From germline, CDR1 is SQVTM and CDR2 ANQGSEA. In DNA, the CDR3 is TGCAGCGTGGCTGGACGAAGCTCCTACAATGAGCAGTTCTTC. It specifies CSVAGRSSYNEQFF.

About this clonotype itself: The junction differs from germline at one of its ends, possibly a read error. V usage is TRBV6-1 and J usage is TRBJ2-7; 8 bases line up with TRBD1. CDR1 is MNHNS, CDR2 SASEGT, per germline. The CDR3 has 15 amino acids. CDR3 DNA: TGTGCCGGCAGTGAAAAATTAGGACAGGGCTACGAGCAGTACTTC. It translates to CAGSEKLGQGYEQYF.

This clonotype was seen at least ten times. The gene calls are TRBV29-1 and TRBJ2-7; D ambiguous. The germline V and J ends were trimmed by 1 base and 3 bases, with 4 bases remaining between them. The CDR3 totals 11 residues. CDR1 is SQVTM and CDR2 is ANQGSEA in the germline V gene. As DNA, the CDR3 is TGCAGCGTTGAAGGCGTCTACGAGCAGTACTTC. Its protein product is CSVEGVYEQYF.

The chain carries TRBV27 and TRBJ2-5; D possibly uses TRBD1 or TRBD2 (6 bases each). The J call may be faulty, since TRBJ2-1 better matches the DNA end. The CDR3 loop spans 18 amino acids. Germline V CDR1 and CDR2: MNHEY, SMNVEV (reference sequence). CDR3 bases: TGTGCCAGCAGTTTTGGGCCCCTGTCTTGGAGGGGGTACAATGAGCAGTTCTTC. Its translation is CASSFGPLSWRGYNEQFF.

The table lists this clonotype with a count of one. The chain uses TRBV29-1 and TRBJ1-2; TRBD1 might be the D (5 bases). The V and J ends lost 4 bases and 8 bases respectively, with 17 bases between them. This CDR3 has 13 residues. CDR1 and CDR2 from the germline V gene are SQVTM and ANQGSEA. The CDR3 protein is CSVAGRFRDGYTF. CDR3 DNA: TGCAGCGTTGCGGGGAGGTTTAGGGACGGCTACACCTTC.

This clonotype was recorded a few times. In DNA form, the CDR3 reads TGTGCCAGCTCACCCGACAGGGGGCTGTTTAACGAGCAGTACTTC. Translation gives CASSPDRGLFNEQYF. The chain employs TRBV18 and TRBJ2-7; 10 nucleotides match TRBD1. CDR1 is KGHSH and CDR2 is LQKENI in the germline V gene. V was pared by 3 bases and J by 5 bases, with 7 bases of the junction left unmatched. The CDR3 is 15 amino acids.

V gene TRBV19 combines with J gene TRBJ2-1; the D call may be TRBD1 or TRBD2 (6 bases each). The ends were cut back, 6 bases at V and 15 bases at J, with 12 bases in the middle. The CDR3 loop spans 10 amino acids. The germline CDR1 and CDR2 sequences are LNHDA and SQIVND (reference sequence). The CDR3 spells CASSGGLLFF. The DNA of the CDR3 is TGTGCCAGTAGCGGGGGCCTTCTGTTCTTC.

This clonotype was recorded a few times. CDR3 DNA: TGCAGTGCTTGGAGCGCAGGCAACTATGGCTACACCTTC. This codes for CSAWSAGNYGYTF. The chain employs TRBV20-1 and TRBJ1-2, with D hard to call. The germline V gene has CDR1 DFQATT and CDR2 SNEGSKA (reference sequence). The length of the CDR3 is 13 residues. Trimming pared 5 bases from V and 2 bases from J, leaving 12 bases between.

This clonotype showed up just a few times. The V call is TRBV20-1, the J call TRBJ2-7, with a possible D match to TRBD1 (5 bases). The CDR3 is made up of 11 amino acids. CDR1 and CDR2 from the germline V gene are DFQATT and SNEGSKA (reference sequence). Deletions cut 6 bases from V and 1 base from J, with 7 bases between. In nucleotides, the CDR3 is TGCAGTGCCCAGGGATCCTACGAGCAGTACTTC. It codes for CSAQGSYEQYF.

The chain combines TRBV29-1 with TRBJ1-1; TRBD1 matches 10 bases. The CDR3 covers 14 residues. V gave up 5 bases and J gave up 5 bases; unmatched junction bases: 8. CDR1 is SQVTM, CDR2 ANQGSEA, per germline. The CDR3 here is CSVRLGGQGTEAFF. CDR3 DNA sequence: TGCAGCGTTAGATTGGGGGGACAGGGGACTGAAGCTTTCTTT.

This clonotype has just a few counts. This rearrangement joins TRBV11-1 to TRBJ2-5; D might be TRBD1 or TRBD2, each matching 6 bases. Germline CDR1 and CDR2: SGHAT and FQDESV (reference sequence). The V gene lost 5 bases and the J gene lost 2 bases, with 15 bases spanning the gap. The CDR3 contains 15 residues. CDR3 residues: CASSRLGGGQETQYF. The CDR3 DNA follows: TGTGCCAGCAGCCGTTTGGGGGGCGGGCAAGAGACCCAGTACTTC.

The chain is built from TRBV24-1 and TRBJ1-4; TRBD1 matches at 7 bases. Looked up from germline, CDR1 is KGHDR and CDR2 is SFDVKD. This CDR3 contains 13 residues. V shed 10 bases, J shed 5 bases, and the junction held 6 bases outside the gene matches. The DNA of the CDR3 is TGTGCCACTCGGGACAGATTGAATGAAAAACTGTTTTTT. It translates to CATRDRLNEKLFF.

The rearrangement links TRBV4-3 to TRBJ1-4, with a weak D call TRBD1 (5 bases). The CDR3 loop spans 14 amino acids. The germline V gene encodes CDR1 LGHNA and CDR2 YSLEER. Trimming removed 0 bases at V and 8 bases at J, with 10 bases between. The DNA of the CDR3 is TGCGCCAGCAGCCAAGACAGGGTGTTCGAAAAACTGTTTTTT. This gives the protein CASSQDRVFEKLFF.

This clonotype has just a few counts. In nucleotides, the CDR3 is TGTGCCAGCACGTCGGCGGGGCGGGGACGGAATGAGCAGTTCTTC. This encodes CASTSAGRGRNEQFF. The chain has TRBV21-1 and TRBJ2-1; the table's D call of TRBD1 was not tested on the DNA. TRBV21-1 is recorded as a pseudogene. The CDR3 spans 15 residues.

The chain combines TRBV11-2 with TRBJ2-2; 11 bases are a match to TRBD2. J was trimmed by 5 bases and V by 2 bases; bases with no gene match: 4. The germline V gene has CDR1 SGHAT and CDR2 FQNNGV. This CDR3 contains 16 residues. The CDR3: CASSLMASGGTGELFF. DNA for the CDR3: TGTGCCAGCAGCTTAATGGCTAGCGGGGGGACCGGGGAGCTGTTTTTT.

As concerns this clonotype: One end of the junction fails to match germline, which may point to a read error. The chain is built from TRBV27 and TRBJ2-1; D ambiguous. The CDR3 spans 10 residues. The germline CDR1 and CDR2 sequences are MNHEY and SMNVEV (reference sequence). The CDR3 DNA reads as TGTGCCAGGGGTCACAATGTGCAGTTCTTC. Amino acid sequence: CARGHNVQFF.

The CDR3 nucleotides are TGTGCCAGCGCAAAGGAAAAACTGTTTTTT. Its protein product is CASAKEKLFF. The genes are TRBV12-3 or TRBV12-4 and TRBJ1-4, with D hard to call. V lost 8 bases and J 8 bases, leaving 6 bases between the germline ends. The CDR3 spans 10 residues.